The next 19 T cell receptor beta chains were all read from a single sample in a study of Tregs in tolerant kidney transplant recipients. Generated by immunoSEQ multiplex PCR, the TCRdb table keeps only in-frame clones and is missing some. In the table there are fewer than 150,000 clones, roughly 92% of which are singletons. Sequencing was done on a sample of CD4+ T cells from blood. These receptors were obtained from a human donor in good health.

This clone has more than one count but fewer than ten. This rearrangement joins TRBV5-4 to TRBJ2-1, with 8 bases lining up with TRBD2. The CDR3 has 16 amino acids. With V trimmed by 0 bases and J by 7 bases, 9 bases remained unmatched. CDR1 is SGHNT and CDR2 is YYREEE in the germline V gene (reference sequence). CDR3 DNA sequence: TGTGCCAGCAGCTTGGGAGGGCCTAGCGGGTTGAATGAGCAGTTCTTC. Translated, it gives CASSLGGPSGLNEQFF.

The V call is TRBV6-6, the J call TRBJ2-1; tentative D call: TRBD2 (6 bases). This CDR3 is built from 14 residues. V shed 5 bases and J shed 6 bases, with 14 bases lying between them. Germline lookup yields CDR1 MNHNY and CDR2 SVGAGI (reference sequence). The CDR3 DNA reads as TGTGCCAGCAGTCACGGAGGGTACGGCAATGAGCAGTTCTTC. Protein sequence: CASSHGGYGNEQFF.

CDR3 nucleotides: TGTGCCAGCAGCCTTGGGACTAGCGGGATTAAGGAGCAGTTCTTC. Protein sequence: CASSLGTSGIKEQFF. This chain links TRBV7-9 with TRBJ2-1; 13 bases match TRBD2. Germline V CDR1 and CDR2: SEHNR, FQNEAQ (reference sequence). CDR3 length: 15 residues. V trimming: 5 bases; J trimming: 10 bases; junction bases outside the gene matches: 8.

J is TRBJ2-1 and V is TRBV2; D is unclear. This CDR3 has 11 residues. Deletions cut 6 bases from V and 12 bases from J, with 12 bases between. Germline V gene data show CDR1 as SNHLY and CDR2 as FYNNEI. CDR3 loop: CASSPTPRQFF. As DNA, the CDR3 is TGTGCCAGCAGCCCGACTCCTCGGCAGTTCTTC.

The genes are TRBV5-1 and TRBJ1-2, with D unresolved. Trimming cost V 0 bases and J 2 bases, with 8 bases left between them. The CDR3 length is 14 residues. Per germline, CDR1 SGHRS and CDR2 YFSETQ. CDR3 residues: CASSLDSLNYGYTF. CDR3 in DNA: TGCGCCAGCAGCTTGGACAGCCTAAACTATGGCTACACCTTC.

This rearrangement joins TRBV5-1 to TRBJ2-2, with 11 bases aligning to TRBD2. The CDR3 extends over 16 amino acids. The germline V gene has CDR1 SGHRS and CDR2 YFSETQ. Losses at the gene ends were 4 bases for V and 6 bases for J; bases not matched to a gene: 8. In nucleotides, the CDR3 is TGCGCCAGCAGCCCTCGACTAGCGGGGAGAGCCGGGGAGCTGTTTTTT. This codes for CASSPRLAGRAGELFF.

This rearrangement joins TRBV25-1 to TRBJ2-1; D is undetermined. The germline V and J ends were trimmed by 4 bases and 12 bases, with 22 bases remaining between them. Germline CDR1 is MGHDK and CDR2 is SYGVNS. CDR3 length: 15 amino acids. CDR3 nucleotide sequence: TGTGCCAGCAGTGCCTATGAGACGGGCCCGGGCGGGCAGTTCTTC. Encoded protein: CASSAYETGPGGQFF.

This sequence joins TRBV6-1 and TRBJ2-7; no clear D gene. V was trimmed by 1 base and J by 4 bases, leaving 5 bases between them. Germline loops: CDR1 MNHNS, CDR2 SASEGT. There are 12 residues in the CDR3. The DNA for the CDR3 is TGTGCCAGCAGTGAAGGGCCTTACGAGCAGTACTTC. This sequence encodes CASSEGPYEQYF.

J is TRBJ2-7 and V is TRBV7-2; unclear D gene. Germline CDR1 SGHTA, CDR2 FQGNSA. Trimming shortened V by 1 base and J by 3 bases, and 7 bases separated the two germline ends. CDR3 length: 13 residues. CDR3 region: CASSLVRGYEQYF. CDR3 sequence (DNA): TGTGCCAGCAGCTTAGTACGCGGCTACGAGCAGTACTTC.

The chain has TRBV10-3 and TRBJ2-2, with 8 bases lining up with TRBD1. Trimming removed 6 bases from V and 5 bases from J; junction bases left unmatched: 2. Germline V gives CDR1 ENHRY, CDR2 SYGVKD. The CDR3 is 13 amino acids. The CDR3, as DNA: TGTGCCATCAGGGGACAGGATACCGGGGAGCTGTTTTTT. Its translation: CAIRGQDTGELFF.

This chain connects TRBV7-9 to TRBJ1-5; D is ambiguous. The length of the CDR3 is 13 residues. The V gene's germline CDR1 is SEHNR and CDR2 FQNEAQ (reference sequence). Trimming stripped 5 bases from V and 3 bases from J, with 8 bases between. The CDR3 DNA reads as TGTGCCAGCAGCGCCGACCCCAATCAGCCCCAGCATTTT. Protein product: CASSADPNQPQHF.

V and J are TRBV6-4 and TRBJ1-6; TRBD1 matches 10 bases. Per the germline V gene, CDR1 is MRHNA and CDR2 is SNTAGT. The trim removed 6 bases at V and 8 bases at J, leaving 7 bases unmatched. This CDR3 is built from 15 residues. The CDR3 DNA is TGTGCCAGCAGCGAACTGACAGGGGGCTATTCACCCCTCCACTTT. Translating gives CASSELTGGYSPLHF.

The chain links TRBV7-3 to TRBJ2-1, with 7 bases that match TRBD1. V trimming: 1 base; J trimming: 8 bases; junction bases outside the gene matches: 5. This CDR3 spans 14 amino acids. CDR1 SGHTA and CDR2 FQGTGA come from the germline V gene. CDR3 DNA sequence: TGTGCCAGCAGCTTAAATAGGGGGCCTGATGAGCAGTTCTTC. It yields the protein CASSLNRGPDEQFF.

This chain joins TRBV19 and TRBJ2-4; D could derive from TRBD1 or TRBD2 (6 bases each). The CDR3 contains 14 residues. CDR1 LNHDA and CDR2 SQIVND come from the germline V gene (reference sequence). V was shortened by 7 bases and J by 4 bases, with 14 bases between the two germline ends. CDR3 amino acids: CASNEGGTKNIQYF. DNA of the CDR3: TGTGCCAGTAATGAAGGGGGGACAAAAAACATTCAGTACTTC.

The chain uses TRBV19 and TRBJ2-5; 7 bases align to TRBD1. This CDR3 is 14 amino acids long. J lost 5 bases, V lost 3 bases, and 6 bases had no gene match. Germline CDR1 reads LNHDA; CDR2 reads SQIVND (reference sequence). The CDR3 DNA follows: TGTGCCAGTAGTATGGGATCCAGGGGGGAGACCCAGTACTTC. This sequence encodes CASSMGSRGETQYF.

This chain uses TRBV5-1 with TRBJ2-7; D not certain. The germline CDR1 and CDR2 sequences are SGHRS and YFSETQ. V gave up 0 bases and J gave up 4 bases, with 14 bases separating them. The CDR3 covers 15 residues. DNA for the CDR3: TGCGCCAGCAGCTTGGGACCGAGATTGGAGTACGAGCAGTACTTC. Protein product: CASSLGPRLEYEQYF.

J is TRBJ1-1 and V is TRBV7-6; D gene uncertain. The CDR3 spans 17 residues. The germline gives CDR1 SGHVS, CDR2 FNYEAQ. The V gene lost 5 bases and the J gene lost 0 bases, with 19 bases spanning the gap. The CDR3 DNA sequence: TGTGCCAGCAGCCCTCAGTGGGGTGACCTCATGAACACTGAAGCTTTCTTT. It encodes CASSPQWGDLMNTEAFF.

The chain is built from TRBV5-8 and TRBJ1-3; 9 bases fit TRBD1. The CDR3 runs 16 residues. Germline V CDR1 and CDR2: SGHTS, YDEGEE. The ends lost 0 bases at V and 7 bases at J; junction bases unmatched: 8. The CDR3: CASSLAGTGFRNTIYF. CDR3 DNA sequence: TGTGCCAGCAGCTTGGCCGGGACAGGGTTTCGGAACACCATATATTTT.

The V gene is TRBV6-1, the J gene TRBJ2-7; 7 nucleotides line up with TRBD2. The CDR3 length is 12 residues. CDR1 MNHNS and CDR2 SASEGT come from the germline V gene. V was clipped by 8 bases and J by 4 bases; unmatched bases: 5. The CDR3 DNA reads TGTGCCAGCTCGACTAGCCGGTACGAGCAGTACTTC. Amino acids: CASSTSRYEQYF.